This TCR beta chain appears in the sequencing data of a study of cytomegalovirus exposure and HLA in healthy donors. V was clipped by 5 bases and J by 2 bases, with 13 bases between them. The CDR3 sequence is 14 residues long. Looked up from germline, CDR1 is LNHDA and CDR2 is SQIVND (reference sequence). The PCR employed 60 Vbeta primers together with 13 Jbeta primers. TCRdb keeps only in-frame clones here, not all; method: immunoSEQ multiplex PCR. The sample contains approximately 150,000 clones, roughly 80% of which appear only once. Sequencing was carried out using PBMCs. The chain employs TRBV19 and TRBJ2-7, with a tentative D call TRBD2 (6 bases). This TCR derives from a man aged 40-50 years in good health and CMV-seronegative. The DNA for the CDR3 is TGTGCCAGTAGTCCCGGGACTGAAGCCTACGAGCAGTACTTC. Translation gives CASSPGTEAYEQYF.